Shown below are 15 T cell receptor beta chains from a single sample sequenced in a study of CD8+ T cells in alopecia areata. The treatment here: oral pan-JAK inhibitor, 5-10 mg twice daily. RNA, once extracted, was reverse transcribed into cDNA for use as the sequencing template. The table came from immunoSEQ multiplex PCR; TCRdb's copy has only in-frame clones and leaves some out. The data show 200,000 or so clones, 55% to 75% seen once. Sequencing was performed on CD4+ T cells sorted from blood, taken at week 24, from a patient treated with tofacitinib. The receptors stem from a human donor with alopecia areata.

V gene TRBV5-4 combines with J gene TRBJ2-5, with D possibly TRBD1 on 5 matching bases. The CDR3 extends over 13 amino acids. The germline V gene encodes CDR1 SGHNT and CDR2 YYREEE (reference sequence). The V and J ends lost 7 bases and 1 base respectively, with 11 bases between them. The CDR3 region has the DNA TGTGCCAGCTGCGCCCAGGGCCAAGAGACCCAGTACTTC. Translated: CASCAQGQETQYF.

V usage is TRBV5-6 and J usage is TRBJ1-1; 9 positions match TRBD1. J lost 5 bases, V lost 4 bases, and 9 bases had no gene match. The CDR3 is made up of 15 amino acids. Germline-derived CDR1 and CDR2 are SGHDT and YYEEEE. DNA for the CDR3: TGTGCCAGCAGCCCCCTCGGGGACAGGGTTACTGAAGCTTTCTTT. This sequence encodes CASSPLGDRVTEAFF.

DNA of the CDR3: TGTGCCAGCAGCGCCCAGGACAGGGAGAATCAGCCCCAGCATTTT. This codes for CASSAQDRENQPQHF. The V and J genes are TRBV9 and TRBJ1-5; 8 nucleotides agree with TRBD1. This CDR3 comprises 15 residues. V lost 3 bases and J lost 4; bases outside the gene matches: 6. CDR1 and CDR2 (germline): SGDLS, YYNGEE.

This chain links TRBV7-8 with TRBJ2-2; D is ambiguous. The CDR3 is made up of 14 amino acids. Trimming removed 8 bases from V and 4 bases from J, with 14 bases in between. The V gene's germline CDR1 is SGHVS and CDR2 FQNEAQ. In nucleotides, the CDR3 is TGTGCCAGCTCGTTCAGCGCGAGCACCGGGGAGCTGTTTTTT. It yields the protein CASSFSASTGELFF.

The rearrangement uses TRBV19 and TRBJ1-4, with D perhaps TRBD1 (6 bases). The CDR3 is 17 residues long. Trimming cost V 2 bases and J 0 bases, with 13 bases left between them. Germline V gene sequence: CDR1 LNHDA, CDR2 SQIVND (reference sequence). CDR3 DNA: TGTGCCAGTAGTATACCTACAGACAGGACAACTAATGAAAAACTGTTTTTT. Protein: CASSIPTDRTTNEKLFF.

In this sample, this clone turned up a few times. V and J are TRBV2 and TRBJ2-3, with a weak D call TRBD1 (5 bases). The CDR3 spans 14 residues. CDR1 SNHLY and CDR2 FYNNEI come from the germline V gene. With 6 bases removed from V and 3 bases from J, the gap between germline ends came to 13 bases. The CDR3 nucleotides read TGTGCCAGCAGGACGGACACCTTTACAGATACGCAGTATTTT. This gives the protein CASRTDTFTDTQYF.

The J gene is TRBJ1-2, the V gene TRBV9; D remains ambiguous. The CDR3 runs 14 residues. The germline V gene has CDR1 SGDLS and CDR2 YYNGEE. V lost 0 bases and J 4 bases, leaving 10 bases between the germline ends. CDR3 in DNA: TGTGCCAGCAGCGTAGAGGTCAGTAGCTATGGCTACACCTTC. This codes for CASSVEVSSYGYTF.

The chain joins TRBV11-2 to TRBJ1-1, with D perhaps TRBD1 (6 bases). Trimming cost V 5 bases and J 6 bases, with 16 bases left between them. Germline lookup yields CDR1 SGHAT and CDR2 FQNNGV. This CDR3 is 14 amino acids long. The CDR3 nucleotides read TGTGCCAGCAGCCTAATGGGTCAGGGGTCTGAAGCTTTCTTT. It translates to CASSLMGQGSEAFF.

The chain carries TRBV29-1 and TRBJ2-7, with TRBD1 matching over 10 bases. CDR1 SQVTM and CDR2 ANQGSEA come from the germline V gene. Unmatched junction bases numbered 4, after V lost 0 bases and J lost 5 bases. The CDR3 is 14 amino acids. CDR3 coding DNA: TGCAGCGTTGAAGAGGTGGGACAGGGGAACGAGCAGTACTTC. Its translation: CSVEEVGQGNEQYF.

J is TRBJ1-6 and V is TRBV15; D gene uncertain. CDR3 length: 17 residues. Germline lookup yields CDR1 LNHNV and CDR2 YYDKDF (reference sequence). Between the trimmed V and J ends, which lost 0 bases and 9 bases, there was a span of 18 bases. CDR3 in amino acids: CATSRDLEGGAGSPLHF. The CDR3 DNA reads TGTGCCACCAGCAGAGATTTGGAAGGAGGTGCTGGTTCACCCCTCCACTTT.

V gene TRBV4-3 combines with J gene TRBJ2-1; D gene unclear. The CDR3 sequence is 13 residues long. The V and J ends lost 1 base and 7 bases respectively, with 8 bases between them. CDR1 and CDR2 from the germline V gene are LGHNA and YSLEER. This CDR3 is CASSQGYQNEQFF. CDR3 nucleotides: TGCGCCAGCAGCCAAGGGTACCAGAATGAGCAGTTCTTC.

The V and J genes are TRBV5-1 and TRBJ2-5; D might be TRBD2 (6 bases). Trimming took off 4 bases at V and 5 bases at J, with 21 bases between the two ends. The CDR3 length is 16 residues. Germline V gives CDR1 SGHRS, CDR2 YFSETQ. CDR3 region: CASSPAGTHAEETQYF. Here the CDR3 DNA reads TGCGCCAGCAGCCCCGCCGGGACTCATGCAGAGGAGACCCAGTACTTC.

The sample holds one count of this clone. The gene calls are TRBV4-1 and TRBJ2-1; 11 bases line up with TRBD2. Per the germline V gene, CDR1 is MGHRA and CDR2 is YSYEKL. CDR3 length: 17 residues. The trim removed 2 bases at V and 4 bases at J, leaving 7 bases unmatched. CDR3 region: CASSQRRLAGSYNEQFF. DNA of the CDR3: TGCGCCAGCAGCCAACGAAGACTAGCGGGATCTTACAATGAGCAGTTCTTC.

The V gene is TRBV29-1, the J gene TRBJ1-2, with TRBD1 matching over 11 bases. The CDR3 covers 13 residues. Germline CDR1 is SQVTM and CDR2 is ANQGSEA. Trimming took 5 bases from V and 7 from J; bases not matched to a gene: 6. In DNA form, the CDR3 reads TGCAGCGTTATCGGACAGGGGGCTTCTGGCTACACCTTC. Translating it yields CSVIGQGASGYTF.

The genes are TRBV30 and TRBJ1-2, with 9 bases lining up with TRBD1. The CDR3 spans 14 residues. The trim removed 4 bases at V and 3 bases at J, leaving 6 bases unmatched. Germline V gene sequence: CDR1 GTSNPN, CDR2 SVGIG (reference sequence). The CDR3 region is CAWKDRGRDYGYTF. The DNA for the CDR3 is TGTGCCTGGAAGGACAGGGGTAGGGACTATGGCTACACCTTC.